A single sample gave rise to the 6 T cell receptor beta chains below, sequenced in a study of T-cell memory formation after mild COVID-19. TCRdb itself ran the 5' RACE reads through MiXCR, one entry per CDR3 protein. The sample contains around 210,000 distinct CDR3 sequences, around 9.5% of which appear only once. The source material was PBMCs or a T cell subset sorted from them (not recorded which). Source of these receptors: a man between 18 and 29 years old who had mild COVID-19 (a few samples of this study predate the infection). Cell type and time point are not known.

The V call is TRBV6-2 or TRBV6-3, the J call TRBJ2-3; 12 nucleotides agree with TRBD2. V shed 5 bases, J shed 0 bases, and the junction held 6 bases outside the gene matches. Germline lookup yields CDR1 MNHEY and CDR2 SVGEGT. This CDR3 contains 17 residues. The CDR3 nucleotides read TGTGCCAGCAGTCCTCGACTAGCGGGGGCTAGCACAGATACGCAGTATTTT. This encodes CASSPRLAGASTDTQYF.

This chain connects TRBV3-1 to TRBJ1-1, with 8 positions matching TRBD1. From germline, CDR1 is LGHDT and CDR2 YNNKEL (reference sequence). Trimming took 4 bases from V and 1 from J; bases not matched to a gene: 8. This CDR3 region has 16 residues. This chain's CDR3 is CASSPHDRGTNTEAFF. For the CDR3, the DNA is TGTGCCAGCAGCCCTCACGACAGGGGCACGAACACTGAAGCTTTCTTT.

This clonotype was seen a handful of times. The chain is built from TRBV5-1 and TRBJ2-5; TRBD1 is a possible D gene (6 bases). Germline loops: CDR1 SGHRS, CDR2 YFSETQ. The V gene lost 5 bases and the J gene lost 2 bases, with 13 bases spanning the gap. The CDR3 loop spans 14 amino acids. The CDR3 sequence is CASSSGGSQETQYF. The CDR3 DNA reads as TGCGCCAGCAGTAGTGGGGGCAGTCAAGAGACCCAGTACTTC.

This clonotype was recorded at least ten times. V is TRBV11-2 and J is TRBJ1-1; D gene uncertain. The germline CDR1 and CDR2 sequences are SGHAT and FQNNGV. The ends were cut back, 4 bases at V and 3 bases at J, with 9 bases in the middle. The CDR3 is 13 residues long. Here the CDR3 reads CASSWVVYTEAFF. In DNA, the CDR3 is TGTGCCAGCAGCTGGGTGGTGTACACTGAAGCTTTCTTT.

Here the CDR3 DNA reads TGCAGTGTTGGGACCTCCCTCTTCGAGCAGTACTTC. This sequence encodes CSVGTSLFEQYF. The V gene is TRBV20-1, the J gene TRBJ2-7; D is perhaps TRBD1 or TRBD2 (5 bases each). V was trimmed by 7 bases and J by 6 bases, leaving 16 bases between them. The germline V gene encodes CDR1 DFQATT and CDR2 SNEGSKA (reference sequence). This CDR3 has 12 residues.

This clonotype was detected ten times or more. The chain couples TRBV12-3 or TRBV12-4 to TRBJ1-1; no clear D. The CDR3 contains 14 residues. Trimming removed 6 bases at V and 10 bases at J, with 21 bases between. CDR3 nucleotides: TGTGCCAGCAGCTCGAACCGGGGATTAGGAGTAGCTTTCTTT. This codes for CASSSNRGLGVAFF.